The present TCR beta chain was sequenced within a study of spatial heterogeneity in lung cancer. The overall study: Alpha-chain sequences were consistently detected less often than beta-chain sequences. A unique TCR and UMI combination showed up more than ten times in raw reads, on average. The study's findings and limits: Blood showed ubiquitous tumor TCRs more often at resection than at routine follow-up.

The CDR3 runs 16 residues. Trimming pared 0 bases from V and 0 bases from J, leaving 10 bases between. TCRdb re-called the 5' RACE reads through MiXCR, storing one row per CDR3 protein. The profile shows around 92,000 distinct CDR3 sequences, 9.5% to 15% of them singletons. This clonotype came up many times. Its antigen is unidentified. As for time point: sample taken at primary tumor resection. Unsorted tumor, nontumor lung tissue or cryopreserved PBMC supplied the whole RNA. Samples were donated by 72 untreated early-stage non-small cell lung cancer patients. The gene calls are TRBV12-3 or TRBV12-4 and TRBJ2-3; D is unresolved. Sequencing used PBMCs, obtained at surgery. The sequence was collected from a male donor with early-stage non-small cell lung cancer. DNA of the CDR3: TGTGCCAGCAGTTTAGCGCCAGGCATAAGCACAGATACGCAGTATTTT. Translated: CASSLAPGISTDTQYF.